The entry below describes one TCR beta chain. Its matching antigen is unknown. These data originate in a study of T cell responses to AZD1222 COVID-19 vaccine. The study, taken as a whole, reports: With two AZD1222 doses given, Spike-specific TCR breadth and depth both rose. Baseline serology detected seropositivity in only a handful of AZD1222 recipients.

Produced via immunoSEQ multiplex PCR; TCRdb's table is partial and in-frame only. Among under 200,000 clones listed, 70% to 90% were seen once. With 5 bases removed from V and 4 bases from J, the gap between germline ends came to 6 bases. Germline values: CDR1 MNHEY, CDR2 SMNVEV (reference sequence). This CDR3 spans 12 amino acids. Second-dose intervals near 4 or 12 weeks were combined. The sequence was obtained from an adult who received the AZD1222 COVID-19 vaccine. The gene calls are TRBV27 and TRBJ2-1; no clear D. The sequencing here drew on peripheral blood, taken 28 days after the second AZD1222 dose. The CDR3: CASSRRYNEQFF. The CDR3 DNA sequence: TGTGCCAGCAGTAGGCGGTACAATGAGCAGTTCTTC.